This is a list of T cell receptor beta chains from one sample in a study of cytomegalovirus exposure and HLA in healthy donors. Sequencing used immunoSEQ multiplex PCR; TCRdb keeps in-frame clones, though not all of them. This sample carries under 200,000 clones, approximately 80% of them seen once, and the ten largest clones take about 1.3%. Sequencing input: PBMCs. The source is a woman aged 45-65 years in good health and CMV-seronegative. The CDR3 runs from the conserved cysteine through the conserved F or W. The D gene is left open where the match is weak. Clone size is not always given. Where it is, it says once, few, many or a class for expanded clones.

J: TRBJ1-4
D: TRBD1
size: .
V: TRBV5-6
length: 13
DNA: TGTGCCAGCAGCCCGGACAGGAATGAAAAACTGTTTTTT
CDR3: CASSPDRNEKLFF

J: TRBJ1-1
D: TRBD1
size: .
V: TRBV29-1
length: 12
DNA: TGCAGCGTCCGGGACAGGAACACTGAAGCTTTCTTT
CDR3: CSVRDRNTEAFF

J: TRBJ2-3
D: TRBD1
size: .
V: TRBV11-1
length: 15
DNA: TGTGCCAGCAGCTTAGGGACAGGGGGACCAGATACGCAGTATTTT
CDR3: CASSLGTGGPDTQYF

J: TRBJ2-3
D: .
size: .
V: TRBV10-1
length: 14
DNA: TGCGCCAGCACTTGGTGCAGGACAACAGATACGCAGTATTTT
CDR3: CASTWCRTTDTQYF

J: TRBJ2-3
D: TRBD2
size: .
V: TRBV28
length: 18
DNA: TGTGCCAGCAGTTTGCGGCTGGCTAGCGGGGGGGCCACAGATACGCAGTATTTT
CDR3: CASSLRLASGGATDTQYF

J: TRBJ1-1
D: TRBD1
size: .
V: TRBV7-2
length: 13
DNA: TGTGCCAGCAGTCGTGACAGGGGGAGAGGAGCTTTCTTT
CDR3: CASSRDRGRGAFF

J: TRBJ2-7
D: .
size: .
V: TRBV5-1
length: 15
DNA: TGCGCCAGCAGCTTGGCAGGGGCCTTTTCCTACGAGCAGTACTTC
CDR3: CASSLAGAFSYEQYF

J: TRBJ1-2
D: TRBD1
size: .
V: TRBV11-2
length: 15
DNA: TGTGCCAGCAGATCCGTTAGACAGGGGGCCTATGGCTACACCTTC
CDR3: CASRSVRQGAYGYTF

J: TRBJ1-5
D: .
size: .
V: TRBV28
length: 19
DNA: TGTGCCAGCAGTTTATTACCGGGTCGTTTTTTTTGGTCGGATCAGCCCCAGCATTTT
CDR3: CASSLLPGRFFWSDQPQHF

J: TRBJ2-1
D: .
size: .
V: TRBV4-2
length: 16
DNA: TGTGCCAGCAGCCAAGGGCCCACCCGCTCCTACAATGAGCAGTTCTTC
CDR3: CASSQGPTRSYNEQFF

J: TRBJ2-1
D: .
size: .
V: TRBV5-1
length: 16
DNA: TGCGCCAGCAGCTTGTCAGCGTGGAGCTCCTACAATGAGCAGTTCTTC
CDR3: CASSLSAWSSYNEQFF

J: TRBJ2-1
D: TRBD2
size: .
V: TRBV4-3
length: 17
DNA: TGCGCCAGCAGCCAAGAGGGACCGGCGGGGGGGGGCAATGAGCAGTTCTTC
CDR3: CASSQEGPAGGGNEQFF

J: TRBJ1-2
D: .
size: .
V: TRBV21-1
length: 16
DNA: .
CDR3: CASSFGQGNINYGYTF

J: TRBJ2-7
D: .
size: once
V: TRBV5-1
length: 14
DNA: TGCGCCAGCAGCGAGGGCCGCTACTCCTACGAGCAGTACTTC
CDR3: CASSEGRYSYEQYF

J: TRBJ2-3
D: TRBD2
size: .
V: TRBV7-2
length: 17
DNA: TGTGCCAGCAGCCCCGAGACTAGCGGGGGGCTCACAGATACGCAGTATTTT
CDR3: CASSPETSGGLTDTQYF

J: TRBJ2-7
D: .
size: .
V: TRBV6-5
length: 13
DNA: TGTGCCAGCAGCCGTGGACGGGATAACGAGCAGTACTTC
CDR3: CASSRGRDNEQYF

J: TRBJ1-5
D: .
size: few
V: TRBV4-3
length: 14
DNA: TGCGCCAGCAGCTTACGGTTTAGCAATCAGCCCCAGCATTTT
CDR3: CASSLRFSNQPQHF

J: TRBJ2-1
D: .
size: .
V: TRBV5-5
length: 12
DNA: TGTGCCAGCAGCTTAGGCAGGCTACAGCAGTTCTTC
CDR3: CASSLGRLQQFF

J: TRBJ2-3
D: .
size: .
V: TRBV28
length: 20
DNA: TGTGCCAGCAGTTTACGTAGGGGGAGGGTCCCTCTTATCGGCACAGATACGCAGTATTTT
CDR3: CASSLRRGRVPLIGTDTQYF

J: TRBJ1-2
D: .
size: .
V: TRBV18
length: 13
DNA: TGTGCCAGCTCACCATACAGGGAAGAAGGCTACACCTTC
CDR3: CASSPYREEGYTF

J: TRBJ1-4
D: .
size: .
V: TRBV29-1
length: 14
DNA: TGCAGCGTCACAGTGACAGGCTCTAATGAAAAACTGTTTTTT
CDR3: CSVTVTGSNEKLFF

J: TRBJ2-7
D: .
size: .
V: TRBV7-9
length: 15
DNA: TGTGCCAGCAGCTCAAGGGGGGGGAGCCGCTACGAGCAGTACTTC
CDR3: CASSSRGGSRYEQYF

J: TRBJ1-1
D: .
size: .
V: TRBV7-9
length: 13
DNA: TGTGCCAGCAGCGATTACGGGAACACTGAAGCTTTCTTT
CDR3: CASSDYGNTEAFF

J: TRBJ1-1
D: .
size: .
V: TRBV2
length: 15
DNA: TGTGCCAGCACCTCCTTGGGGGGGAAGTCAGCTGAAGCTTTCTTT
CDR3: CASTSLGGKSAEAFF